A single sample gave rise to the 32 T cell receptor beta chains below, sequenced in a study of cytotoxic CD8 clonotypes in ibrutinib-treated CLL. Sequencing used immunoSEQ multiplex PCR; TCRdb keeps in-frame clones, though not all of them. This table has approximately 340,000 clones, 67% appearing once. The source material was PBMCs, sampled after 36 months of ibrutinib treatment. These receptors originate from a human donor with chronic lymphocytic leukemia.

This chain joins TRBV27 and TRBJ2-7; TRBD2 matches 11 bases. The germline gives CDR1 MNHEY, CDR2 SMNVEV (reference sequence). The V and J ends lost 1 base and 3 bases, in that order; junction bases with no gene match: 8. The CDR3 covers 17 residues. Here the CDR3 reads CASSLYASGRLRYEQYF. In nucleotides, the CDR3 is TGTGCCAGCAGTTTATACGCTAGCGGGAGGCTCCGCTACGAGCAGTACTTC.

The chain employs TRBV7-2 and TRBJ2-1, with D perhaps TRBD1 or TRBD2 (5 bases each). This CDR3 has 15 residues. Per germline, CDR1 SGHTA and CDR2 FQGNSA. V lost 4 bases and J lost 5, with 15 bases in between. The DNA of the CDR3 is TGTGCCAGCAGCTCCCGGGACCCGTATAACAATGAGCAGTTCTTC. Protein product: CASSSRDPYNNEQFF.

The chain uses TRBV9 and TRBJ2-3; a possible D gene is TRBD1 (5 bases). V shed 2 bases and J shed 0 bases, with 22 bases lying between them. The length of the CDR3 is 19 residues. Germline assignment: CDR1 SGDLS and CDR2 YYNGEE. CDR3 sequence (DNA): TGTGCCAGCAGCGTCCCCACATCCAAGACAGCGACTAGCACAGATACGCAGTATTTT. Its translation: CASSVPTSKTATSTDTQYF.

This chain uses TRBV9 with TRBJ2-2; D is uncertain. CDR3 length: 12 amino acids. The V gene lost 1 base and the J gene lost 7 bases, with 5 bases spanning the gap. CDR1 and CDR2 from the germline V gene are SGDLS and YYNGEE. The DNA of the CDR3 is TGTGCCAGCAGCGTACAGGACGGGGAGCTGTTTTTT. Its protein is CASSVQDGELFF.

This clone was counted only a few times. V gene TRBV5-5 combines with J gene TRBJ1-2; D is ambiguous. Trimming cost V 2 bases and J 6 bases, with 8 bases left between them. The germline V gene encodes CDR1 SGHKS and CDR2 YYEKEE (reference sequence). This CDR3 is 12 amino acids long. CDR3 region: CASSFNPDGYTF. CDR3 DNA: TGTGCCAGCAGCTTTAACCCGGATGGCTACACCTTC.

The CDR3 DNA reads TGTGCCAGCAGTTTAAGACGGCCAAATCAGCCCCAGCATTTT. Translation gives CASSLRRPNQPQHF. The V and J genes are TRBV27 and TRBJ1-5; D uncertain. CDR3 length: 14 residues. Trimming shortened V by 2 bases and J by 4 bases, and 9 bases separated the two germline ends. In germline, CDR1 is MNHEY, CDR2 SMNVEV (reference sequence).

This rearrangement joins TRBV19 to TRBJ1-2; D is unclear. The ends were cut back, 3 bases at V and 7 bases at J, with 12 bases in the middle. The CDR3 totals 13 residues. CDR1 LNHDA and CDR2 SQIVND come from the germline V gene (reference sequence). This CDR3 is CASSIGAALGYTF. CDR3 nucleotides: TGTGCCAGTAGTATTGGAGCAGCGCTTGGCTACACCTTC.

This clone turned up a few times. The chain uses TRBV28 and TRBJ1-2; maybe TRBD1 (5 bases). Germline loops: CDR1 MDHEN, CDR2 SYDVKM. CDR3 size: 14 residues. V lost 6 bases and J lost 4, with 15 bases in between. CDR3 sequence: CASRPAGTSYGYTF. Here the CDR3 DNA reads TGTGCCAGCAGGCCCGCGGGGACTTCCTATGGCTACACCTTC.

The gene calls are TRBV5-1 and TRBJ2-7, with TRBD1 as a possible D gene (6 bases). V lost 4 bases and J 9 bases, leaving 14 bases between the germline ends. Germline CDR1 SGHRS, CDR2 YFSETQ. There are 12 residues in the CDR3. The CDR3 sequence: CASSGAQGAQYF. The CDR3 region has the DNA TGCGCCAGCAGCGGCGCACAGGGTGCGCAGTACTTC. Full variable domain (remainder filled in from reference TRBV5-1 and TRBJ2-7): KAGVTQTPRYLIKTRGQQVTLSCSPISGHRSVSWYQQTPGQGLQFLFEYFSETQRNKGNFPGRFSGRQFSNSRSEMNVSTLELGDSALYLCASSGAQGAQYFGPGTRLTVT.

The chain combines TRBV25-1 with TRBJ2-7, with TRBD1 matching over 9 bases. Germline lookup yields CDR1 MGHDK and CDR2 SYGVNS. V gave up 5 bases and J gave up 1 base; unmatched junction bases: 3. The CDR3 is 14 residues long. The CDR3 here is CASSIGQGSYEQYF. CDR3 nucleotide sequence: TGTGCCAGCAGTATCGGACAGGGGTCCTACGAGCAGTACTTC.

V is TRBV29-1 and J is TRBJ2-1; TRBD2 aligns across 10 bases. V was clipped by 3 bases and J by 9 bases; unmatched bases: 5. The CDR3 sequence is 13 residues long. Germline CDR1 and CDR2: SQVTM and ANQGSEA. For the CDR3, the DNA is TGCAGCGTTGACGTAGCGGGAGGACGTGAGCAGTTCTTC. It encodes CSVDVAGGREQFF.

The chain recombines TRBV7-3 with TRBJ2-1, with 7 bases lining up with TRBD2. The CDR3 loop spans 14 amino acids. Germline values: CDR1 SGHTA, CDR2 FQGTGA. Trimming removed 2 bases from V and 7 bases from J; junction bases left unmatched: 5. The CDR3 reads CASSLAGVNNEQFF. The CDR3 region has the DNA TGTGCCAGCAGCTTAGCGGGAGTAAATAATGAGCAGTTCTTC.

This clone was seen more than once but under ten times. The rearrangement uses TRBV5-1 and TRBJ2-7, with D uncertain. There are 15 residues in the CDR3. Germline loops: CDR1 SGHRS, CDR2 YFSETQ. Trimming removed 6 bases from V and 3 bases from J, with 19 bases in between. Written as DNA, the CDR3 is TGCGCCAGCAACCCTGGTAAGGGCGTCCTCTACGAGCAGTACTTC. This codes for CASNPGKGVLYEQYF.

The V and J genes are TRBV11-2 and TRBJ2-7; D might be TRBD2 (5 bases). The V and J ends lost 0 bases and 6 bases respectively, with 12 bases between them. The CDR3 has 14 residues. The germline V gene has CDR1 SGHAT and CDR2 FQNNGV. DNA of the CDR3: TGTGCCAGCAGCTTAGAAATCGAGGGTGGCGAGCAGTACTTC. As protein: CASSLEIEGGEQYF.

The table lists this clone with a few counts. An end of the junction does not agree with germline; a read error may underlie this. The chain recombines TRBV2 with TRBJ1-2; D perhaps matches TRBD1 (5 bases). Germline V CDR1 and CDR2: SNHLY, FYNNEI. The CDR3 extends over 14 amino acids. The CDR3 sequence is CASSPDSNGGRSFF. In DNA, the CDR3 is TGTGCCAGCAGTCCTGATTCAAATGGGGGGAGAAGCTTCTTC.

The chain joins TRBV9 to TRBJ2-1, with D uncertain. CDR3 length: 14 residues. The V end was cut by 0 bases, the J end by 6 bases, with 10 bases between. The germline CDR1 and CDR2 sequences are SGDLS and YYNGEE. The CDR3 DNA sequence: TGTGCCAGCAGCGTAGGAAAGTCGGGCAATGAGCAGTTCTTC. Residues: CASSVGKSGNEQFF.

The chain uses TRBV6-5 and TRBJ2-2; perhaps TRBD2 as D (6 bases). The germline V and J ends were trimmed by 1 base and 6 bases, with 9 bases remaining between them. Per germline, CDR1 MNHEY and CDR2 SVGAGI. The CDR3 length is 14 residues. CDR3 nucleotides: TGTGCCAGCAGTTACTTTCGGGGGTCCGGGGAGCTGTTTTTT. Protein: CASSYFRGSGELFF.

CDR3 region: CASSPPIWTGPLREQYF. The CDR3 DNA sequence: TGTGCCAGCTCACCACCTATTTGGACAGGGCCCCTACGGGAGCAGTACTTC. V and J are TRBV18 and TRBJ2-7, with 8 bases that match TRBD1. The CDR3 is 17 residues long. Germline V gene data show CDR1 as KGHSH and CDR2 as LQKENI. V trimming: 0 bases; J trimming: 7 bases; junction bases outside the gene matches: 14.

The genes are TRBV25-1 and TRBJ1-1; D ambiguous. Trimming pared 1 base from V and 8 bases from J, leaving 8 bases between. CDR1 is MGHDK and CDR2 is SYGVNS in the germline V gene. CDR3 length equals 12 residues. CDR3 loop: CASSEWVGEAFF. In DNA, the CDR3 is TGTGCCAGCAGTGAATGGGTAGGGGAAGCTTTCTTT.

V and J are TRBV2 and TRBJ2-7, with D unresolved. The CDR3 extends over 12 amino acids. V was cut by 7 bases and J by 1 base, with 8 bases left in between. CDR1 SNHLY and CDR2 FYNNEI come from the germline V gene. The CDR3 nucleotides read TGTGCCAGCATGGGTTCGTCCTACGAGCAGTACTTC. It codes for CASMGSSYEQYF.

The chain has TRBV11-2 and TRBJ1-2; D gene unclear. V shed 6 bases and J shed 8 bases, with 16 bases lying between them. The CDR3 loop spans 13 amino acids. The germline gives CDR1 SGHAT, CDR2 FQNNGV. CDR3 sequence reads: CASRISGVRGYTF. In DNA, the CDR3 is TGTGCCAGCAGGATAAGTGGGGTGCGCGGCTACACCTTC. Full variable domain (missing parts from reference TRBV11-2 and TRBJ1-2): EAGVAQSPRYKIIEKRQSVAFWCNPISGHATLYWYQQILGQGPKLLIQFQNNGVVDDSQLPKDRFSAERLKGVDSTLKIQPAKLEDSAVYLCASRISGVRGYTFGSGTRLTVV.

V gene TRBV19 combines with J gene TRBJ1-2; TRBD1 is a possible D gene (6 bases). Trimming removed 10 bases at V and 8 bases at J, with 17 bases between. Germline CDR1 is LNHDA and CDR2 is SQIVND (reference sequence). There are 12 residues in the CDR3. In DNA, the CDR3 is TGTGCCACCGAGGGGGACCGCTGGGGCTACACCTTC. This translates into CATEGDRWGYTF.

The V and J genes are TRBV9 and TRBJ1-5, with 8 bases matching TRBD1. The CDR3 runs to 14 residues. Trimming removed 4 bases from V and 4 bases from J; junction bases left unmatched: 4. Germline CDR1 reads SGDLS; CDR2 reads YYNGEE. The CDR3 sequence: CASSPWTGNQPQHF. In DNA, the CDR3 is TGTGCCAGCAGCCCGTGGACAGGGAATCAGCCCCAGCATTTT. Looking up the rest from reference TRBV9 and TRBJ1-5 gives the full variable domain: DSGVTQTPKHLITATGQRVTLRCSPRSGDLSVYWYQQSLDQGLQFLIQYYNGEERAKGNILERFSAQQFPDLHSELNLSSLELGDSALYFCASSPWTGNQPQHFGDGTRLSIL.

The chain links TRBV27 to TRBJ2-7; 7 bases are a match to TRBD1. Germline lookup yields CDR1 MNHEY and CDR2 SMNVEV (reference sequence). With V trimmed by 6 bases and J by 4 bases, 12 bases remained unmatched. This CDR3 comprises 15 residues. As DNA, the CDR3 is TGTGCCAGCAGAGAATCAGCAGGGGGTCAGTACGAGCAGTACTTC. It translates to CASRESAGGQYEQYF.

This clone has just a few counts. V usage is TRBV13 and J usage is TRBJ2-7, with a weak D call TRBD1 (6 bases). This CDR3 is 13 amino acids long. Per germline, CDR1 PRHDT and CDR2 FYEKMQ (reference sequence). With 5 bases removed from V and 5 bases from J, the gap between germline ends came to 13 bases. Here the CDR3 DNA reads TGTGCCAGCAGCAACATGGGGGCCCACGAGCAGTACTTC. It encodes CASSNMGAHEQYF. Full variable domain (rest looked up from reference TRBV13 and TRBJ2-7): AAGVIQSPRHLIKEKRETATLKCYPIPRHDTVYWYQQGPGQDPQFLISFYEKMQSDKGSIPDRFSAQQFSDYHSELNMSSLELGDSALYFCASSNMGAHEQYFGPGTRLTVT.

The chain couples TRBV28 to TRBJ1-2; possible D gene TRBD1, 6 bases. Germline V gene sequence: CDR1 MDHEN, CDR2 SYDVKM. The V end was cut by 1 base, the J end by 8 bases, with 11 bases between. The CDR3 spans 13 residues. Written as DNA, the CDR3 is TGTGCCAGCAGTTTATCGGGGGCGCACGGCTACACCTTC. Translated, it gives CASSLSGAHGYTF.

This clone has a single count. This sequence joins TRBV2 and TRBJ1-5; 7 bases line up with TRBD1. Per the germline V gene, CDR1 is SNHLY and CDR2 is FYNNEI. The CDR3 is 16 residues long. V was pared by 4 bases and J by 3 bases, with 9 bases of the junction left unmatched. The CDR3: CASSGTGTAYNQPQHF. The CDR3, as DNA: TGTGCCAGCAGTGGAACCGGGACAGCCTACAATCAGCCCCAGCATTTT.

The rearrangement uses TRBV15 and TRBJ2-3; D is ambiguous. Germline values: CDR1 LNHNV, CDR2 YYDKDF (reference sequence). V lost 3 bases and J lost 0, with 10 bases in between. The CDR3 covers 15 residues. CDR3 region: CATSRLTASTDTQYF. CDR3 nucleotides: TGTGCCACCAGCAGGTTAACGGCTAGCACAGATACGCAGTATTTT. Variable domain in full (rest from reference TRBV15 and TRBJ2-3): DAMVIQNPRYQVTQFGKPVTLSCSQTLNHNVMYWYQQKSSQAPKLLFHYYDKDFNNEADTPDNFQSRRPNTSFCFLDIRSPGLGDTAMYLCATSRLTASTDTQYFGPGTRLTVL.

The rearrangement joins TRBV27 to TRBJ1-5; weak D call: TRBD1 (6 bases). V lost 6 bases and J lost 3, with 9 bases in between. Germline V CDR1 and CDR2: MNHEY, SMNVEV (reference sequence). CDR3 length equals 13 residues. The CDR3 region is CASRRTVNQPQHF. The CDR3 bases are TGTGCCAGCAGACGGACAGTCAATCAGCCCCAGCATTTT.

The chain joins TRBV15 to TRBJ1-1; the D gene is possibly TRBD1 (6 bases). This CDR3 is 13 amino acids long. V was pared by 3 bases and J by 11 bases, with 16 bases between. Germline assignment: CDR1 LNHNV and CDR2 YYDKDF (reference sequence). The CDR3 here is CATSSETGTSAFF. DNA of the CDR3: TGTGCCACCAGCAGTGAGACCGGGACATCTGCTTTCTTT.

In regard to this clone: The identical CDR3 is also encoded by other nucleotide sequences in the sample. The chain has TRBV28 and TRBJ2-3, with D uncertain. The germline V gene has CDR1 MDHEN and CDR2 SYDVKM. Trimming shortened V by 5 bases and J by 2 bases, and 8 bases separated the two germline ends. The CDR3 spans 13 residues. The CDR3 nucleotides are TGTGCCAGCAGTCCCCCATCCACAGATACGCAGTATTTT. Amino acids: CASSPPSTDTQYF.

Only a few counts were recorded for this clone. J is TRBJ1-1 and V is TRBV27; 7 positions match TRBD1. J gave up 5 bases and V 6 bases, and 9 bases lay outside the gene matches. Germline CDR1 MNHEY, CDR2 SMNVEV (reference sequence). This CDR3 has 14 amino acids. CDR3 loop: CASSRQGGLTEAFF. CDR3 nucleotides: TGTGCCAGCAGCCGACAGGGAGGGTTGACTGAAGCTTTCTTT.